The source of this T cell receptor (beta chain) is a study of T cells in Graves' hyperthyroidism and ophthalmopathy. Hyperthyroidism had been newly diagnosed in patients aged 18 to 65, and its duration was under 2 months. Blood was obtained at the first hyperthyroidism diagnosis, which preceded any ophthalmopathy symptoms. Amplified TCR beta CDR3 regions came from RNA transcripts. The HTBI primer set drove a first-round RT-PCR of the TCR CDR3. TCRdb re-called the multiplex PCR reads with MiXCR, one entry per CDR3 protein. Of about 260,000 distinct CDR3 sequences listed, 20% to 30% are singletons. V was shortened by 5 bases and J by 5 bases, with 18 bases between the two germline ends. Per the germline V gene, CDR1 is DFQATT and CDR2 is SNEGSKA (reference sequence). This CDR3 has 14 residues.

The receptor comes from a middle-aged man with Graves' hyperthyroidism that later progressed to Graves' ophthalmopathy. The sample comprised blood. The chain combines TRBV20-1 with TRBJ2-5, with D hard to call. The CDR3 region has the DNA TGCAGTGCTGAAAAGGACCGAATTACTGAGACCCAGTACTTC. The encoded protein is CSAEKDRITETQYF.